This T cell receptor beta chain was sequenced in a study of control samples from healthy donors and cancer patients. Profiling relied on immunoSEQ multiplex PCR, and the TCRdb table lists in-frame clones only, not all of them. This sample carries over 100,000 clones, roughly nine tenths of them seen once, and the ten largest clones take roughly 2.5%. The V end lost 0 bases, the J end lost 6 bases, and 9 bases lay between the germline ends. Germline lookup yields CDR1 SGHNT and CDR2 YYREEE (reference sequence). The CDR3 is 13 residues long. Sequences were obtained from blood. The chain links TRBV5-4 to TRBJ1-2, with D perhaps matching TRBD1 (6 bases). This TCR was recovered from a woman between 18 and 29 years old in good health. The CDR3 spells CASSLAGVNGYTF. The DNA for the CDR3 is TGTGCCAGCAGCTTGGCAGGGGTGAATGGCTACACCTTC.